Listed below are T cell receptor beta chains from one sample, sequenced in a study of relationships among human T cell subsets. TCRdb called the multiplex PCR reads again in MiXCR, with one record for every CDR3 protein. The sample holds some 4,200 distinct CDR3 sequences, roughly 51% seen once. The sample comprised CD4+ Th2 cells sorted from blood. Receptors were obtained from a man between 35 and 55 years old in good health. Both conserved end residues are part of each CDR3. The order of the fields is V gene, clone size, D gene, J gene, CDR3 DNA, CDR3 protein. D genes are given only for firm matches. Not all rows give a size; the values are once, few, many and, for expanded clones, a class.

V: TRBV2
size: .
D: .
J: TRBJ1-2
DNA: TGTGCCAGCAGTAACCCCTTAGTCTATGGCTACACCTTC
CDR3: CASSNPLVYGYTF

V: TRBV28
size: .
D: .
J: TRBJ2-5
DNA: TGTGCCAGCAGGCCAACGACCTCGGGACAAATTCGGGCGGAGACCCAGTACTTC
CDR3: CASRPTTSGQIRAETQYF

V: TRBV28
size: .
D: TRBD2
J: TRBJ2-2
DNA: TGTGCCAGCAGTTTGGGGACTAGCACCGGGGAGCTGTTTTTT
CDR3: CASSLGTSTGELFF

V: TRBV14
size: few
D: .
J: TRBJ1-6
DNA: TGTGCCAGCAGCCAAGGGGCCTTCTATTCACCCCTCCACTTT
CDR3: CASSQGAFYSPLHF

V: TRBV12-3/TRBV12-4
size: .
D: .
J: TRBJ1-2
DNA: TGTGCCAGCAGTTTAAGGCGAAGCTATGGCTACACCTTC
CDR3: CASSLRRSYGYTF

V: TRBV14
size: .
D: TRBD1
J: TRBJ1-2
DNA: TGTGCCAGCAGCCCGAACGACAGGGGCAGTGGTGGCTACACCTTC
CDR3: CASSPNDRGSGGYTF

V: TRBV28
size: once
D: .
J: TRBJ2-7
DNA: TGTGCCAGCAGTTCCTACTACGAGCAGTACTTC
CDR3: CASSSYYEQYF

V: TRBV18
size: .
D: .
J: TRBJ1-1
DNA: TGTGCCAGCTCACCGCGACTGATCCTGAACACTGAAGCTTTCTTT
CDR3: CASSPRLILNTEAFF

V: TRBV7-9
size: .
D: TRBD1
J: TRBJ2-3
DNA: TGTGCCAGCAGTAAGACAGGGGGCACAGATACGCAGTATTTT
CDR3: CASSKTGGTDTQYF

V: TRBV11-2
size: .
D: .
J: TRBJ2-2
DNA: TGTGCCAGCAGCACCGGCGGCCTAACCGGGGAGCTGTTTTTT
CDR3: CASSTGGLTGELFF

V: TRBV2
size: .
D: .
J: TRBJ1-2
DNA: TGTGCCAGCAGTCCGGGACATAACCATGGCTACACCTTC
CDR3: CASSPGHNHGYTF

V: TRBV25-1
size: .
D: .
J: TRBJ2-3
DNA: TGTGCCAGCAGTGAGGATTTGGTGAGCACAGATACGCAGTATTTT
CDR3: CASSEDLVSTDTQYF

V: TRBV5-6
size: .
D: .
J: TRBJ1-5
DNA: TGTGCCAGCAGCTTCTGGAAGGGATCTAGCAATCAGCCCCAGCATTTT
CDR3: CASSFWKGSSNQPQHF

V: TRBV30
size: .
D: .
J: TRBJ1-3
DNA: TGTGCCTGGGGTACAGGCCAGTTCTCTGGAAACACCATATATTTT
CDR3: CAWGTGQFSGNTIYF

V: TRBV28
size: .
D: TRBD2
J: TRBJ2-7
DNA: TGTGCCAGCAGTTTATTAGCGGGAGGGAGAAACGAGCAGTACTTC
CDR3: CASSLLAGGRNEQYF

V: TRBV5-4
size: .
D: .
J: TRBJ1-6
DNA: TGCGCCAGCAGCTTGGGTAGGGACCGCAGCTCCTATAATTCACCCCTCCACTTT
CDR3: CASSLGRDRSSYNSPLHF

V: TRBV5-1
size: .
D: TRBD2
J: TRBJ2-7
DNA: TGCGCCAGCAGCTTACGGGAGGGCCGTGAGCAGTACTTC
CDR3: CASSLREGREQYF

V: TRBV29-1
size: .
D: .
J: TRBJ2-1
DNA: TGCAGCGTTGAGAAACAGGCCTTCAATGAGCAGTTCTTC
CDR3: CSVEKQAFNEQFF

V: TRBV19
size: .
D: TRBD1
J: TRBJ1-2
DNA: TGTGCCAGTTTGCTACAGGGGGGCTATGGCTACACCTTC
CDR3: CASLLQGGYGYTF

V: TRBV4-1
size: .
D: TRBD1
J: TRBJ1-1
DNA: TGCGCCAGCAGCAACGGGACAGTCCTACTACGAGGCACTGAAGCTTTCTTT
CDR3: CASSNGTVLLRGTEAFF

V: TRBV6-5
size: .
D: .
J: TRBJ2-2
DNA: TGTGCCAGCAGCCACAGGGCTTTGAGGACCGGGGAGCTGTTTTTT
CDR3: CASSHRALRTGELFF

V: TRBV10-3
size: .
D: TRBD1
J: TRBJ1-2
DNA: TGTGCCACCAAGGGACAGGAAAGCTACACCTTC
CDR3: CATKGQESYTF

V: TRBV11-1
size: few
D: .
J: TRBJ2-3
DNA: TGTGCCAGCAGCTCCCGGGACAGCACAGATACGCAGTATTTT
CDR3: CASSSRDSTDTQYF

V: TRBV29-1
size: .
D: TRBD2
J: TRBJ2-3
DNA: TGCAGCGTTGGTATGCGGGAGACTAGCACAGATACGCAGTATTTT
CDR3: CSVGMRETSTDTQYF

V: TRBV11-2
size: .
D: .
J: TRBJ2-7
DNA: TGTGCCAGCAGTTCAGGGTCTCAGCAGTACTTC
CDR3: CASSSGSQQYF

V: TRBV10-2
size: .
D: TRBD2
J: TRBJ2-5
DNA: TGCGCCAGCACCGAGGGAGGACTAGCGGGGGGAGAGACCCAGTACTTC
CDR3: CASTEGGLAGGETQYF

V: TRBV20-1
size: .
D: .
J: TRBJ1-1
DNA: TGCAGTGCTTGGGACACTGAAGCTTTCTTT
CDR3: CSAWDTEAFF

V: TRBV7-9
size: .
D: .
J: TRBJ2-1
DNA: TGTGCCAGCAGCGCACAGGGCCTTAACTCCTACAATGAGCAGTTCTTC
CDR3: CASSAQGLNSYNEQFF

V: TRBV10-3
size: large
D: .
J: TRBJ1-1
DNA: TGTGCCATCAGTAACAGGGTTGCTGAAGCTTTCTTT
CDR3: CAISNRVAEAFF

V: TRBV28
size: .
D: TRBD1
J: TRBJ1-1
DNA: TGTGCCAGCAGTTTACAGGGGGCGGCTTTCTTT
CDR3: CASSLQGAAFF

V: TRBV27
size: few
D: TRBD1
J: TRBJ1-1
DNA: TGTGCCAGCAGTTTGGGACAGGGAAGGTTCCCTGAAGCTTTCTTT
CDR3: CASSLGQGRFPEAFF

V: TRBV20-1
size: .
D: .
J: TRBJ1-1
DNA: TGCAGTGCTCTAAGGAGGGGAAACACTGAAGCTTTCTTT
CDR3: CSALRRGNTEAFF

V: TRBV27
size: once
D: .
J: TRBJ1-6
DNA: TGTGCCAGCAGTACTAGGGGGAATTCACCCCTCCACTTT
CDR3: CASSTRGNSPLHF

V: TRBV27
size: .
D: .
J: TRBJ1-2
DNA: TGTGCCAGCAGTTTAACGGCGGCGAACTATGGCTACACCTTC
CDR3: CASSLTAANYGYTF

V: TRBV14
size: .
D: .
J: TRBJ1-1
DNA: TGTGCCAGCAGCCAAGAAATAAGGAACACTGAAGCTTTCTTT
CDR3: CASSQEIRNTEAFF

V: TRBV6-5
size: .
D: TRBD1
J: TRBJ1-2
DNA: TGTGCCAGCAGCCTACAGGGGGCTTCAGCCTATGGCTACACCTTC
CDR3: CASSLQGASAYGYTF

V: TRBV20-1
size: .
D: TRBD1
J: TRBJ2-1
DNA: TGCAGTGCTCCCAAGGCAGGGGGCCGCAATGAGCAGTTCTTC
CDR3: CSAPKAGGRNEQFF

V: TRBV11-2
size: few
D: TRBD1
J: TRBJ2-7
DNA: TGTGCCAGCAGACGGGGGACAGGGGGTGTCTACGAGCAGTACTTC
CDR3: CASRRGTGGVYEQYF

V: TRBV20-1
size: .
D: TRBD1
J: TRBJ1-2
DNA: TGCAGTGCTAGAGATCCTAGACAGGGGAGAGGCTACACCTTC
CDR3: CSARDPRQGRGYTF

V: TRBV11-2
size: .
D: .
J: TRBJ2-7
DNA: TGTGCCAGCAGCCGACTGGGCAGCTACGAGCAGTACTTC
CDR3: CASSRLGSYEQYF